These T cell receptor beta chains were read from a single sample in a study of somatic mutations in cytotoxic T cells in rheumatoid arthritis. Some clones are missing from TCRdb's copy, which holds only in-frame ones; the method was immunoSEQ multiplex PCR. The sample carries 6,800 or so clones, 87% recorded once. Specimen: CD8+ T cells sorted from blood. These receptors originate from a man in his forties with rheumatoid arthritis. Both conserved end residues are part of each CDR3. D genes are given only for firm matches. Clone size is stated in some rows and not others, as once, few, many or a class when expanded.

d_call,v_call,j_call,clone_size,cdr3_nt,cdr3_aa
.,TRBV5-4,TRBJ2-7,.,TGTGCCAGCAGCTTGGCTCCGGGACAAGAGCAGTACTTC,CASSLAPGQEQYF
.,TRBV12-5,TRBJ2-5,.,TGTGCTAGTGGTCCAGTGTACCAAGAGACCCAGTACTTC,CASGPVYQETQYF
.,TRBV5-6,TRBJ2-7,.,TGTGCCAGCAGTTACAGGGTTTCCTACGAGCAGTACTTC,CASSYRVSYEQYF
.,TRBV12-2,TRBJ2-5,few,TGTGCAAGTCGCTTAGTGGAGTTACCTTGGGCCCAGTACTTC,CASRLVELPWAQYF
.,TRBV28,TRBJ2-5,.,TGTGCCAGCAGTCGGCGAAGAACAGGAGTACAGGAGACCCAGTACTTC,CASSRRRTGVQETQYF
.,TRBV6-5,TRBJ2-2,few,TGTGCCAGCAGTTACTCAGCCACCGGGGAGCTGTTTTTT,CASSYSATGELFF
.,TRBV7-9,TRBJ1-6,.,TGTGCCAGCAGCTTAGAGATTGGAGGTCCCGATTCACCCCTCCACTTT,CASSLEIGGPDSPLHF
TRBD1,TRBV29-1,TRBJ1-1,.,TGCAGCGCCGAAGGAGTGTGGACAGGGGGCGTGGGGAACACTGAAGCTTTCTTT,CSAEGVWTGGVGNTEAFF
.,TRBV9,TRBJ2-5,.,TGTGCCAGCAGCGTAGAGGGCCCAGGGGAGACCCAGTACTTC,CASSVEGPGETQYF
TRBD2,TRBV7-2,TRBJ2-5,few,TGTGCCAGCAGCTCACGGGAGGCGGAAGCACAAGAGACCCAGTACTTC,CASSSREAEAQETQYF
.,TRBV6-4,TRBJ2-3,.,TGTGCCAGCAGTGCCCTACCGGGGGATACGCAGTATTTT,CASSALPGDTQYF
TRBD1,TRBV28,TRBJ1-4,.,TGTGCCACCCGGGACAGGGAGACAACTAATGAAAAACTGTTTTTT,CATRDRETTNEKLFF
.,TRBV18,TRBJ2-3,.,TGTGCCAGCTCACCACCTATAGATACGCAGTATTTT,CASSPPIDTQYF
.,TRBV9,TRBJ1-3,once,TGTGCCAGCAGCGTAGACGGGGTAGGAAACACCATATATTTT,CASSVDGVGNTIYF
TRBD2,TRBV4-2,TRBJ2-1,.,TGTGCCAGCAGCCAGGACGGTCAGACTAGCGGGGGTACCTACAATGAGCAGTTCTTC,CASSQDGQTSGGTYNEQFF
.,TRBV6-5,TRBJ1-6,.,TGTGCCAGCAGTTTAGACAAGGGGAATTCACCCCTCCACTTT,CASSLDKGNSPLHF
.,TRBV9,TRBJ2-5,once,TGTGCCAGCAGCGTAGGGGGAGACCAAGAGACCCAGTACTTC,CASSVGGDQETQYF
.,TRBV27,TRBJ1-3,.,TGTGCCAGCAGTTTATTAGGGGGAACTGGAAACACCATATATTTT,CASSLLGGTGNTIYF
TRBD2,TRBV28,TRBJ2-1,.,TGTGCCAGCAGGCCGACTAGCGGTCCCACCTACAATGAGCAGTTCTTC,CASRPTSGPTYNEQFF
TRBD1,TRBV9,TRBJ2-7,.,TGTGCCAGCAGCGTAGACAGGGGGCACCGCGAGCAGTACTTC,CASSVDRGHREQYF
TRBD2,TRBV6-1,TRBJ2-2,.,TGTGCCAGCAGTGAAGCTAGCGGGGGGCCCGGGGAGCTGTTTTTT,CASSEASGGPGELFF
TRBD1,TRBV6-1,TRBJ2-5,.,TGTGCCAGCAGTGGATGGAGACAGGGGGCTCCCCAAGAGACCCAGTACTTC,CASSGWRQGAPQETQYF
TRBD1,TRBV11-1,TRBJ2-3,.,TGTGCCAGCAGCTTTTCCCTGGACAGGGGCACAGATACGCAGTATTTT,CASSFSLDRGTDTQYF
.,TRBV4-1,TRBJ2-6,.,TGCGCCAGCAGCCTCTCCTACCGGGGCTCTGGGGCCAACGTCCTGACTTTC,CASSLSYRGSGANVLTF
TRBD1,TRBV5-1,TRBJ2-1,.,TGCGCCAGCCGGGACAGGGACAATGAGCAGTTCTTC,CASRDRDNEQFF
.,TRBV11-2,TRBJ2-1,.,TGTGCCAGCAGCTTACCTCCTGCTACTGAGCAGTTCTTC,CASSLPPATEQFF
.,TRBV18,TRBJ2-3,.,TGTGCCAGCGAGGCAGATACGCAGTATTTT,CASEADTQYF
.,TRBV9,TRBJ1-1,.,TGTGCCAGCAGCCCAGCAGACAGCTCAGCTTTCTTT,CASSPADSSAFF
.,TRBV6-1,TRBJ1-5,.,TGTGCCAGCAGTAATATAGGGGCAGGTCAGCCCCAGCATTTT,CASSNIGAGQPQHF
TRBD2,TRBV15,TRBJ2-3,.,TGTGCCACCAGGGGGGGGAGCGGGGGAAGCACAGATACGCAGTATTTT,CATRGGSGGSTDTQYF
.,TRBV9,TRBJ1-1,.,TGTGCCAGCAGCGTAGTTTACAGTCTGAACACTGAAGCTTTCTTT,CASSVVYSLNTEAFF
.,TRBV28,TRBJ1-5,.,TGTGCCAGCAGTTGGGAGGGACAGCCCCAGCATTTT,CASSWEGQPQHF
.,TRBV6-5,TRBJ2-2,.,TGTGCCAGCAGTTACGTCCAGGGGGGTAGCGGGGAGCTGTTTTTT,CASSYVQGGSGELFF
TRBD2,TRBV2,TRBJ2-7,.,TGTGCCAGCAGTCGTAGCGGGGGGAGCGAGCAGTACTTC,CASSRSGGSEQYF
TRBD1,TRBV23-1,TRBJ2-4,.,TGCGCCAGCAGTCAATCTGGGACAGGGGTAGCCAAAAACATTCAGTACTTC,CASSQSGTGVAKNIQYF
TRBD2,TRBV6-1,TRBJ2-1,.,TGTGCCAGCAGTGCTTTAATACTAGCGGGGTTAGATAATGAGCAGTTCTTC,CASSALILAGLDNEQFF
.,TRBV29-1,TRBJ2-7,.,TGCAGCGTTGGTGGAGACCTCTCCTACGAGCAGTACTTC,CSVGGDLSYEQYF
TRBD2,TRBV11-3,TRBJ2-2,.,TGTGCCAGCAGCTCTAGCGGGGGGGCCGACGGGGAGCTGTTTTTT,CASSSSGGADGELFF
TRBD2,TRBV7-8,TRBJ2-1,.,TGTGCCAGCAGCTTTGGTGCTAGCGGGGGCAATGAGCAGTTCTTC,CASSFGASGGNEQFF
TRBD1,TRBV27,TRBJ1-6,.,TGTGCCAGCAGTTTAACCCCGACAGGGTATAATTCACCCCTCCACTTT,CASSLTPTGYNSPLHF
.,TRBV19,TRBJ1-4,.,TGTGCCAGTAGTATAGATTTCGAAGCCTTTAATGAAAAACTGTTTTTT,CASSIDFEAFNEKLFF
TRBD1,TRBV4-1,TRBJ2-7,.,TGCGCCAGCAGCCAAGGGCAGGGGGAATCCTACGAGCAGTACTTC,CASSQGQGESYEQYF
TRBD1,TRBV11-2,TRBJ2-5,.,TGTGCCAGCAGGGGGAGTTCGGACAGGGGGCGCGGGGAGACCCAGTACTTC,CASRGSSDRGRGETQYF
.,TRBV7-2,TRBJ1-5,.,TGTGCCAGCAGCCAAGGGGGGGGAGAGCAGCCCCAGCATTTT,CASSQGGGEQPQHF
TRBD2,TRBV2,TRBJ2-7,.,TGTGCCAGCGATGTGGCTAGCGGGGGTTACGAGCAGTACTTC,CASDVASGGYEQYF
.,TRBV4-1,TRBJ2-2,.,TGCGCCAGCAGCCAGGGGGCTAGCGGGAACACCGGGGAGCTGTTTTTT,CASSQGASGNTGELFF
.,TRBV5-1,TRBJ2-3,.,TGCGCCAGCAGCTTGGCCGGAGGGAGGAGGGCAGATACGCAGTATTTT,CASSLAGGRRADTQYF
.,TRBV19,TRBJ1-2,.,TGTGCCAGTAGTATGGGCGGGGCACTGGGGGATGGCTACACCTTC,CASSMGGALGDGYTF
TRBD1,TRBV7-8,TRBJ1-1,few,TGTGCCAGCAGCTTAGAGGGGGCGCGGGCTGAAGCTTTCTTT,CASSLEGARAEAFF
TRBD2,TRBV9,TRBJ2-5,.,TGTGCCAGCAGCGTAGGTGGGACTAGCGGGGTTGGCGAGACCCAGTACTTC,CASSVGGTSGVGETQYF
TRBD1,TRBV6-1,TRBJ1-2,.,TGTGCCAGCAGTGGACAGGGACTAGAACGTGGCTATGGCTACACCTTC,CASSGQGLERGYGYTF
.,TRBV13,TRBJ2-5,.,TGTGCCAGCAGCTTCCAGGGACAAGAGGGGGAGACCCAGTACTTC,CASSFQGQEGETQYF
TRBD1,TRBV27,TRBJ2-5,once,TGTGCCAGCAGTGACCAGGGGGCGGAGACCCAGTACTTC,CASSDQGAETQYF
TRBD2,TRBV13,TRBJ2-1,.,TGTGCCAGCAGCTTCAAACTAGCGGGGGGATACAATGAGCAGTTCTTC,CASSFKLAGGYNEQFF
.,TRBV6-5,TRBJ2-5,once,TGTGCCAGCAGTTACTCGTTAGTCGGGGAGACCCAGTACTTC,CASSYSLVGETQYF
TRBD2,TRBV4-1,TRBJ2-1,.,TGCGCCAGCAGCCAATCAAGGGCTAGCGGGAGCTACAATGAGCAGTTCTTC,CASSQSRASGSYNEQFF
.,TRBV28,TRBJ2-4,.,TGTGCCAGCAGTTTTGAGGAAAACATTCAGTACTTC,CASSFEENIQYF
.,TRBV9,TRBJ2-1,once,TGTGCCAGCAGCGTAGTGGGGAGCTCCTACAATGAGCAGTTCTTC,CASSVVGSSYNEQFF
.,TRBV10-1,TRBJ1-1,.,TGCGCCAGCAGTGGGGAGGGATACACTGAAGCTTTCTTT,CASSGEGYTEAFF
.,TRBV5-6,TRBJ1-1,.,TGTGCCAGCAGCTTGCTAGGGGCAAACACTGAAGCTTTCTTT,CASSLLGANTEAFF